Below, 7 T cell receptor beta chains from the same sample are listed, as sequenced in a study of cytomegalovirus exposure and HLA in healthy donors. In the PCR, 60 Vbeta and 13 Jbeta primers were used. Libraries were prepared by immunoSEQ multiplex PCR; TCRdb keeps only in-frame clonotypes and omits some of them. This table has about 200,000 clones, approximately 78% appearing once. The sample comprised PBMCs. Receptor source: a woman aged 40 to 50 in good health and CMV-seronegative.

V gene TRBV19 combines with J gene TRBJ2-2, with 12 bases lining up with TRBD2. V dropped 6 bases and J dropped 5; count of bases not matched to a gene: 7. This CDR3 spans 16 amino acids. From germline, CDR1 is LNHDA and CDR2 SQIVND (reference sequence). CDR3 bases: TGTGCCAGTAGCACTAGCGGGAGGTTCTTTACCGGGGAGCTGTTTTTT. Its protein is CASSTSGRFFTGELFF.

The chain recombines TRBV5-4 with TRBJ2-1; possible D gene TRBD1, 5 bases. V was cut by 7 bases and J by 10 bases, with 12 bases left in between. This CDR3 has 11 residues. Germline V lookup: CDR1 SGHNT, CDR2 YYREEE (reference sequence). Here the CDR3 reads CASGLWTEQFF. In DNA, the CDR3 is TGTGCCAGCGGGCTTTGGACAGAGCAGTTCTTC.

V is TRBV10-1 and J is TRBJ2-7, with TRBD2 matching 8 bases. The germline CDR1 and CDR2 sequences are WNHNN and SYGVQD (reference sequence). The CDR3 runs 14 residues. Losses at the gene ends were 7 bases for V and 2 bases for J; bases not matched to a gene: 7. The CDR3, as DNA: TGCGCCAGCACCGGCCAGCGGGAGACCTACGAGCAGTACTTC. Encoded protein: CASTGQRETYEQYF.

This clone occurred a few times. The chain employs TRBV4-2 and TRBJ1-1; 9 nucleotides align to TRBD1. V shed 5 bases and J 8 bases; nucleotides not matched to a gene: 12. Germline V gene lookup returns CDR1 LGHNA and CDR2 YNFKEQ. The CDR3 loop spans 15 amino acids. CDR3 sequence (DNA): TGTGCCAGCAGCTTGGGCGGGACAGGGTCGCCCGAAGCTTTCTTT. Its protein product is CASSLGGTGSPEAFF.

V usage is TRBV7-2 and J usage is TRBJ2-3; 10 nucleotides agree with TRBD2. Germline V CDR1 and CDR2: SGHTA, FQGNSA. Losses at the gene ends were 5 bases for V and 5 bases for J; bases not matched to a gene: 7. CDR3 length: 15 amino acids. DNA for the CDR3: TGTGCCAGCAGCATGAGCGGGAGGGCCGTAGATACGCAGTATTTT. Translating it yields CASSMSGRAVDTQYF.

The chain employs TRBV5-1 and TRBJ1-6; no definite D call. CDR1 is SGHRS and CDR2 is YFSETQ in the germline V gene. This CDR3 comprises 17 residues. V gave up 4 bases and J gave up 2 bases, with 16 bases separating them. CDR3 nucleotides: TGCGCCAGCAGCGCATCTTCCGGGGTCGCCTATAATTCACCCCTCCACTTT. The encoded protein is CASSASSGVAYNSPLHF.

The V gene is TRBV19, the J gene TRBJ1-1; tentative D call: TRBD1 (6 bases). Germline assignment: CDR1 LNHDA and CDR2 SQIVND (reference sequence). The CDR3 loop spans 15 amino acids. V was cut by 5 bases and J by 3 bases, with 16 bases left in between. The CDR3: CASSLQQGSYTEAFF. The CDR3 DNA follows: TGTGCCAGTAGTCTCCAACAGGGATCCTACACTGAAGCTTTCTTT.